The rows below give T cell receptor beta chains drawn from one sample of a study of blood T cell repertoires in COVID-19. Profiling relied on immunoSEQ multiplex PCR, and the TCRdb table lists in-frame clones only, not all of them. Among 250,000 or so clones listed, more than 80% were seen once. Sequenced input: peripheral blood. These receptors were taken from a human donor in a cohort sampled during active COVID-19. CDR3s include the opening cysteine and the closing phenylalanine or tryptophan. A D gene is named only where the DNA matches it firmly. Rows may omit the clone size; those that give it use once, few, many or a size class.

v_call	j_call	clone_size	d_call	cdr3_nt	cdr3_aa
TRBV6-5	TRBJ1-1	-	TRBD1	TGTGCCAGTTTAAGGGACAGGGGAAGCACTGAAGCTTTCTTT	CASLRDRGSTEAFF
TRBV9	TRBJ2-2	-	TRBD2	TGTGCCAGCAGCTCGACTAGCGGGAGGTACACCGGGGAGCTGTTTTTT	CASSSTSGRYTGELFF
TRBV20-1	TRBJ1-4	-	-	TGCAGTGCTAGTCCTTTTCCTTTACAGGGCGGTAGGGCAACTAATGAAAAACTGTTTTTT	CSASPFPLQGGRATNEKLFF
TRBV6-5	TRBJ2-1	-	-	TGTGCCAGCAGCCGGGACAACAACAATGAGCAGTTCTTC	CASSRDNNNEQFF
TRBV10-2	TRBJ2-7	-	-	TGCGCCAGCAGTGAGTCAAGGAGGGGAGTAAGACCCCGCTACGAGCAGTACTTC	CASSESRRGVRPRYEQYF
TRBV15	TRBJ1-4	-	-	TGTGCCACCAGCAGAGATGTAGGGGCCGAAAAACTGTTTTTT	CATSRDVGAEKLFF
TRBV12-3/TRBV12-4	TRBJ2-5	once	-	TGTGCCAGCAGTCTTAGGAGAGAGACCCAGTACTTC	CASSLRRETQYF
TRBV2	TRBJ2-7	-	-	TGTGCCAGCAGGAGGGATCCCAGGGGCGACGAGCAGTACTTC	CASRRDPRGDEQYF
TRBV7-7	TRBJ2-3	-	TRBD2	TGTGCTAGCAGCTCAACTAGCGGGGATAGCACAGATACGCAGTATTTT	CASSSTSGDSTDTQYF
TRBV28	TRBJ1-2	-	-	TGTGCCAGCAGTTTATCCCCCGATAGGGAGGGCTACACCTTC	CASSLSPDREGYTF
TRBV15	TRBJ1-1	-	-	TGTGCCACCAGCAGAGATAGACTGACGAACACTGAAGCTTTCTTT	CATSRDRLTNTEAFF
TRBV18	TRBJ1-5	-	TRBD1	TGTGCCAGCTCAGCAGGGGGCGCGAATCAGCCCCAGCATTTT	CASSAGGANQPQHF
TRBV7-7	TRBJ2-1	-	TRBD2	TGTGCTAGCAGCCCGGGACTAGCGGCAGGACATGAGCAGTTCTTC	CASSPGLAAGHEQFF
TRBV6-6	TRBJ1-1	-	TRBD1	TGTGCCAGCAGTGACAAAGGACAGGGGGACACTGAAGCTTTCTTT	CASSDKGQGDTEAFF
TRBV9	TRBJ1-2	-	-	TGTGCCAGCACCTCCCGGGGGGGGGACTATGGCTACACCTTC	CASTSRGGDYGYTF
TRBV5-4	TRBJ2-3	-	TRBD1	TGTGCCAGCAGCCGCGGGACAGGGTACGCCACAGATACGCAGTATTTT	CASSRGTGYATDTQYF
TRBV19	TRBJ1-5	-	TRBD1	TGTGCCAGTACTGGACAGGAACTTAGCAATCAGCCCCAGCATTTT	CASTGQELSNQPQHF
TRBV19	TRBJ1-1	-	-	TGTGCCAGTACCCCCCGGAGGAGGGAAACTGAAGCTTTCTTT	CASTPRRRETEAFF
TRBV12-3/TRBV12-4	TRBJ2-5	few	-	TGTGCCAGCAGCCTAAGAGAGTGGGAGACCCAGTACTTC	CASSLREWETQYF
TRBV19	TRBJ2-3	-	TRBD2	TGTGCCAGTAACCTGGGAGGGGCCCCAGATACGCAGTATTTT	CASNLGGAPDTQYF
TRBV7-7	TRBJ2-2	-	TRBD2	TGTGCTAGCTCAGCTCTAGCGGGGGGGCTAGCCGGGGAGCTGTTTTTT	CASSALAGGLAGELFF
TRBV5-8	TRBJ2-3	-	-	TGTGCCAGCAGCTACACCGGGATCATCACAGATACGCAGTATTTT	CASSYTGIITDTQYF
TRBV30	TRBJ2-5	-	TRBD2	TGTGCCTGGAGTGTAGGGGTTAGCGGGGGGGCGGAGACCCAGTACTTC	CAWSVGVSGGAETQYF
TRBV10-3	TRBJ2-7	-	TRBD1	TGTGCCACCGGGACAGGGAATAACTACGAGCAGTACTTC	CATGTGNNYEQYF
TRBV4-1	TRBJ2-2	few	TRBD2	TGCGCCAGCAGCCAATCCGGGACTAGCGGGGGGGAGCTGTTTTTT	CASSQSGTSGGELFF
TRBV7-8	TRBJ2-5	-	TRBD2	TGTGCCACCATTCCTAAATTACGTGGAGCGGGAACCCAAGAGACCCAGTACTTC	CATIPKLRGAGTQETQYF
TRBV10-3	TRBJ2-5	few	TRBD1	TGTGCCATCAAGAAGACAGGGCTGGAGACCCAGTACTTC	CAIKKTGLETQYF
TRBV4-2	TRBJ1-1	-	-	TGTGCCAGCAGCCAAGGGGTTCCGTTCCTCGGGGCTTTCTTT	CASSQGVPFLGAFF
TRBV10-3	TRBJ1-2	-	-	TGTACCACGTTCGGGGGGGCCGGTGGCTACACCTTC	CTTFGGAGGYTF
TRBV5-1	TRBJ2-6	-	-	TGCGCCAGCAGCTTGTATTCATGGTCGGCTGGGGCCAACGTCCTGACTTTC	CASSLYSWSAGANVLTF
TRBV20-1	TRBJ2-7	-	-	TGCAGTGCTAGGAGTTCTTACGAGCAGTACTTC	CSARSSYEQYF
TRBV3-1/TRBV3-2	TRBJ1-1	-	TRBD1	TGTGCCAGCAGCCAAGGTTCAGGACAGGGGGCAGTGAACACTGAAGCTTTCTTT	CASSQGSGQGAVNTEAFF
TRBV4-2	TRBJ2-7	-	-	TGTGCCAGCAGCCAAGAGCACGCGGCATCCTACGAGCAGTACTTC	CASSQEHAASYEQYF
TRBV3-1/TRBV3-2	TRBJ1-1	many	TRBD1	TGTGCCAGCAGCGCAGGGGGCGGTACGGACACTGAAGCTTTCTTT	CASSAGGGTDTEAFF
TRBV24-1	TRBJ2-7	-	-	TGTGCCACCAGTGAGCTGTCAGGCACCGAGGGTGGTGACGAGCAGTACTTC	CATSELSGTEGGDEQYF
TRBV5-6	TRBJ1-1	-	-	TGTGCCAGCAGCTTAGGAGGGATGAACACTGAAGCTTTCTTT	CASSLGGMNTEAFF
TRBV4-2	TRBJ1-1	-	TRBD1	TGTGCCAGCAGCCAAGATCGGACAGGGAACACTGAAGCTTTCTTT	CASSQDRTGNTEAFF
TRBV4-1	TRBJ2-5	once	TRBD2	TGCGCCAGCACCTACGGTGCGGGGGGTCAACTTCAAGAGACCCAGTACTTC	CASTYGAGGQLQETQYF
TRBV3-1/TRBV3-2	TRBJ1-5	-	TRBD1	TGTGCCAGCAGCCGATCGACAGGGTACCAGCCCCAGCATTTT	CASSRSTGYQPQHF
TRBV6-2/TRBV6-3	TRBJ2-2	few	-	TGTGCCAGCAGTTACTCAAGCTCCCCGGGTACCGGGGAGCTGTTTTTT	CASSYSSSPGTGELFF
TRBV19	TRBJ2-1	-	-	TGTGCCAGTAGTTCATTGGGGGCGTACAATGAGCAGTTCTTC	CASSSLGAYNEQFF
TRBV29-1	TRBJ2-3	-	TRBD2	TGCAGCGTGATGGGGACTCGACAGGGGATTAGCGGGAGGGCCGGGACAGATACGCAGTATTTT	CSVMGTRQGISGRAGTDTQYF
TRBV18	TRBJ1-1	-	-	TGTGCCAGCTCACTAGGGAGTCCCGGGAACACTGAAGCTTTCTTT	CASSLGSPGNTEAFF
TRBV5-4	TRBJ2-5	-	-	TGTGCCAGCAGCTTGAAGCAGGGGCAGGAGACCCAGTACTTC	CASSLKQGQETQYF
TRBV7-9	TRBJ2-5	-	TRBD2	TGTGCCAGCAGCGCCAAGCGGGGGGGCTTGGAGACCCAGTACTTC	CASSAKRGGLETQYF
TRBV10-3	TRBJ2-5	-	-	TGTGCCATCAGTGAGTCGAGGGCGGGGATTAGAGAGACCCAGTACTTC	CAISESRAGIRETQYF
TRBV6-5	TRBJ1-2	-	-	TGTGCCAGCAGTTACTCGAGAGATAACTATGGCTACACCTTC	CASSYSRDNYGYTF
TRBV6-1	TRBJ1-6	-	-	TGTGCCAGCAGTGACCAGGGAACTAATTCACCCCTCCACTTT	CASSDQGTNSPLHF
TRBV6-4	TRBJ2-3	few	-	TGTGCCAGCAGTGACTCCAACACAGGGTCCACAGATACGCAGTATTTT	CASSDSNTGSTDTQYF
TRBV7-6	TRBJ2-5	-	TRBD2	TGTGCCAGCAGCTTAACGTTAGCGGGGGGGCTCGGGGAGACCCAGTACTTC	CASSLTLAGGLGETQYF